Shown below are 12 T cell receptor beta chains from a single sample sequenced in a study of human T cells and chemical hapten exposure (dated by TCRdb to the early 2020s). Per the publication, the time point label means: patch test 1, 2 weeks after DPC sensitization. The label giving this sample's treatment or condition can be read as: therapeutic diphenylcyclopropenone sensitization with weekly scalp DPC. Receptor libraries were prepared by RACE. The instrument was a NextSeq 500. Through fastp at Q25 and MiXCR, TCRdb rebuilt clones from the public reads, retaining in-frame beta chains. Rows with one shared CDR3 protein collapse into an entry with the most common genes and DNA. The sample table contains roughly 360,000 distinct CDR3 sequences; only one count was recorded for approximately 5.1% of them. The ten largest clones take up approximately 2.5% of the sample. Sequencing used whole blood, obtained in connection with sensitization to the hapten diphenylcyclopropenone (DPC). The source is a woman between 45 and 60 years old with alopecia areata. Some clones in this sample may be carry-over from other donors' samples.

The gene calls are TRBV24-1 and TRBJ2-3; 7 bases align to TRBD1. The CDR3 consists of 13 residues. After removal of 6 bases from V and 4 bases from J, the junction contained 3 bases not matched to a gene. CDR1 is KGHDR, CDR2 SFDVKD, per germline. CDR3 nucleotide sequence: TGTGCCACCAGTCCGACAGGGTCAGATACGCAGTATTTT. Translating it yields CATSPTGSDTQYF.

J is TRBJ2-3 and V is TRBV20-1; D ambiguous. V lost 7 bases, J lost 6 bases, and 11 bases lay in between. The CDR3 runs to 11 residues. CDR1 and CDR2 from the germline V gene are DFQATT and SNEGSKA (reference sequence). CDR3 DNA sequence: TGCAGTGTCCACCTAGGGGATACGCAGTATTTT. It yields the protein CSVHLGDTQYF.

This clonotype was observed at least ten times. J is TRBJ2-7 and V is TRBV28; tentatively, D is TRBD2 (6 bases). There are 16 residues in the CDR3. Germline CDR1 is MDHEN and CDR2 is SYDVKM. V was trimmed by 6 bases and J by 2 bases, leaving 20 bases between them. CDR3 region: CASSSTSGYSTYEQYF. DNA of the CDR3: TGTGCCAGCAGCTCAACGAGCGGGTACTCAACCTACGAGCAGTACTTC.

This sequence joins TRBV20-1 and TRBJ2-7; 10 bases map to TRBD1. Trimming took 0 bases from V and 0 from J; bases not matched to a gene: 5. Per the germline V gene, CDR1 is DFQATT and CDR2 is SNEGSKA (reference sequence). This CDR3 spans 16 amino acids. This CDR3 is CSARDGTGAGSYEQYF. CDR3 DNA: TGCAGTGCTAGAGATGGGACAGGGGCCGGCTCCTACGAGCAGTACTTC.

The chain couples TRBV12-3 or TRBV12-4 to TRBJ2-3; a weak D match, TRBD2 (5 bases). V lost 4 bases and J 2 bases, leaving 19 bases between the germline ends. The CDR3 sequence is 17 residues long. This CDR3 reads CASSWVSGMPNTDTQYF. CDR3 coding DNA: TGTGCCAGCAGTTGGGTTTCCGGGATGCCCAACACAGATACGCAGTATTTT.

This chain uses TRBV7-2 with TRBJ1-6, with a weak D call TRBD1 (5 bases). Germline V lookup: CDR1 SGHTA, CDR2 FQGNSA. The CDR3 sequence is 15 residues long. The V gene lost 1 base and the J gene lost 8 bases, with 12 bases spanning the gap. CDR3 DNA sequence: TGTGCCAGCAGCTTAGAACCAGGGACCTATTCACCCCTCCACTTT. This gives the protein CASSLEPGTYSPLHF.

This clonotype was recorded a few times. The DNA for the CDR3 is TGTGCCAGCAGCCCCAGGACTAGCGGGTACGAGCAGTACTTC. It specifies CASSPRTSGYEQYF. The chain uses TRBV13 and TRBJ2-7, with 11 bases aligning to TRBD2. Germline V lookup: CDR1 PRHDT, CDR2 FYEKMQ (reference sequence). This CDR3 is built from 14 residues. J lost 4 bases, V lost 5 bases, and 4 bases had no gene match.

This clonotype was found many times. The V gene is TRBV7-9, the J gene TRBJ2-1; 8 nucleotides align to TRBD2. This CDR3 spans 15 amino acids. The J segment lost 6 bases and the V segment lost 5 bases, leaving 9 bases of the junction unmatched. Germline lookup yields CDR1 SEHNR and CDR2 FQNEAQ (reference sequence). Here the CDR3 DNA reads TGTGCCAGCAGCCCCCCGCTGAGCGGGAGCAATGAGCAGTTCTTC. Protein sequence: CASSPPLSGSNEQFF.

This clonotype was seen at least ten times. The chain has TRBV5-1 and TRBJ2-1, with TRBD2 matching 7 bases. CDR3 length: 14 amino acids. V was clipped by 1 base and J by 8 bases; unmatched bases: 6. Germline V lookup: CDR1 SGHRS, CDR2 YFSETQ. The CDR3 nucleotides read TGCGCCAGCAGCTTGATAGCGGGCCGGGATGAGCAGTTCTTC. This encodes CASSLIAGRDEQFF.

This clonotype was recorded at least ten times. The CDR3 region is CASSKEETQYF. The CDR3, as DNA: TGTGCCAGCAGCAAAGAAGAGACCCAGTACTTC. The chain couples TRBV6-2 or TRBV6-3 to TRBJ2-5; D remains unclear. Trimming shortened V by 6 bases and J by 3 bases, and 5 bases separated the two germline ends. The CDR3 sequence is 11 residues long. Germline V lookup: CDR1 MNHEY, CDR2 SVGEGT.

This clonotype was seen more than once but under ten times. The CDR3 sequence is CSASGGDSYNEQFF. In nucleotides, the CDR3 is TGCAGTGCTAGCGGGGGGGACTCCTACAATGAGCAGTTCTTC. The genes are TRBV20-1 and TRBJ2-1, with 8 nucleotides matching TRBD2. CDR1 DFQATT and CDR2 SNEGSKA come from the germline V gene (reference sequence). The CDR3 has 14 residues. V lost 3 bases to trimming and J lost 0 bases; unmatched junction nucleotides: 1.

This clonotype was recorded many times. The CDR3 reads CATSRDRWGREQYF. CDR3 DNA: TGTGCCACCAGCAGAGATCGCTGGGGTAGGGAGCAGTACTTC. V is TRBV15 and J is TRBJ2-7, with D hard to call. V was trimmed by 0 bases and J by 7 bases, leaving 13 bases between them. This CDR3 is 14 amino acids long. Looked up from germline, CDR1 is LNHNV and CDR2 is YYDKDF (reference sequence).